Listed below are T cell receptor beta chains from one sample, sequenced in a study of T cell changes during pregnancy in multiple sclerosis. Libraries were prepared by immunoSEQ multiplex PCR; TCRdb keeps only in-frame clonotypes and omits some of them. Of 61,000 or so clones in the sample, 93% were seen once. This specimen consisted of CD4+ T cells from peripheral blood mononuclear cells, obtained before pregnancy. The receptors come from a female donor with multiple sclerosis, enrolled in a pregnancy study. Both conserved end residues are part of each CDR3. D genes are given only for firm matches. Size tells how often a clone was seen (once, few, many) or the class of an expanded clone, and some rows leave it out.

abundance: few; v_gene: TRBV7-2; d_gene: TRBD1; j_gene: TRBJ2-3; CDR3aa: CASSLGGGGGNTQYF; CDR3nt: TGTGCCAGCAGCTTAGGAGGGGGCGGAGGTAATACGCAGTATTTT
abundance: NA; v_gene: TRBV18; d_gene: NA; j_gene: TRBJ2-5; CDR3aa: CASSPGPGMNQETQYF; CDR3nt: TGTGCCAGCTCACCTGGACCGGGGATGAACCAAGAGACCCAGTACTTC
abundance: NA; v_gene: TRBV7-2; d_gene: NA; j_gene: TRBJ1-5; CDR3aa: CASSLGGQIPQPQHF; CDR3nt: TGTGCCAGCAGCTTAGGCGGACAGATCCCTCAGCCCCAGCATTTT
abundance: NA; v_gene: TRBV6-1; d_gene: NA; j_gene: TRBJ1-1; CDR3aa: CASSDRAGMNTEAFF; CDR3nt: TGTGCCAGCAGTGACAGGGCGGGGATGAACACTGAAGCTTTCTTT
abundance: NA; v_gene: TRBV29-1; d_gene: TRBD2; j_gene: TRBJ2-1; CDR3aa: CSVVTSGWNEQFF; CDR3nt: TGCAGCGTTGTAACTAGCGGGTGGAATGAGCAGTTCTTC
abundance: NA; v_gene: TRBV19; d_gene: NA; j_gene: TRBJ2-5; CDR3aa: CASSIVTSFQETQYF; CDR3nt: TGTGCCAGTAGTATAGTTACTAGTTTCCAAGAGACCCAGTACTTC
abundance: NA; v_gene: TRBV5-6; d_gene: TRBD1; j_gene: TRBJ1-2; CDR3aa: CASSRMDRASEGYTF; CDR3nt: TGTGCCAGCAGCAGGATGGACAGGGCTTCGGAGGGCTACACCTTC
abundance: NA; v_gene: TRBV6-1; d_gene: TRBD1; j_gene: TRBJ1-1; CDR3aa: CASSEIRDSGAFF; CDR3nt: TGTGCCAGCAGTGAAATTCGGGACAGTGGGGCTTTCTTT
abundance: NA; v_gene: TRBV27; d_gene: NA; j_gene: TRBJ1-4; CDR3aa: CASSLGARGEKLFF; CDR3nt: TGTGCCAGCAGTTTAGGGGCTCGGGGGGAAAAACTGTTTTTT
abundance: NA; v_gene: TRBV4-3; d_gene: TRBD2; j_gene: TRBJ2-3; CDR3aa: CASSQDWGLAAITLTDTQYF; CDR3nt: TGCGCCAGCAGCCAAGATTGGGGACTAGCGGCTATAACCCTCACAGATACGCAGTATTTT
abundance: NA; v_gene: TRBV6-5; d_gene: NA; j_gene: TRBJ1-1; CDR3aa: CASRAGPMNTEAFF; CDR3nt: TGTGCCAGCAGAGCGGGCCCCATGAACACTGAAGCTTTCTTT
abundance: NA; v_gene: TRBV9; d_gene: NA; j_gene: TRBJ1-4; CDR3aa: CASSEQGIDEKLFF; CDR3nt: TGTGCCAGCAGTGAACAGGGTATCGATGAAAAACTGTTTTTT
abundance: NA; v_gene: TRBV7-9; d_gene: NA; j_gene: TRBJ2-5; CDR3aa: CASSFYRERGETQYF; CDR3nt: TGTGCCAGCAGCTTTTACCGGGAAAGGGGGGAGACCCAGTACTTC
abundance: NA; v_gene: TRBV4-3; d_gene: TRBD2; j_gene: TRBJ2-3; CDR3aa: CASSQDPLAGLTDTQYF; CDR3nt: TGCGCCAGCAGCCAAGACCCCCTAGCGGGTCTCACAGATACGCAGTATTTT
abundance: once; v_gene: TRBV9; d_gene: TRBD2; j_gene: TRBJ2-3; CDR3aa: CASSVPLAVSRYTQYF; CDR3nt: TGTGCCAGCAGCGTTCCTCTAGCGGTAAGTAGGTATACGCAGTATTTT